The rows below give T cell receptor beta chains drawn from one sample of a study of metastatic and nonmetastatic thyroid tumors. MiXCR re-clonotyped the PCR reads for TCRdb. This sample has some 4,000 clones; around 30% occur once, and the top ten carry 15% to 20%. The sample comprised adjacent normal tissue. These receptor sequences come from a male donor with papillary thyroid cancer or a benign thyroid nodule (not recorded which). Some clones in this sample may be carry-over from other donors' samples. The conserved cysteine and the conserved F or W are not part of the CDR3 here. Each record gives: J gene, D gene, V gene, CDR3 protein. D genes are given only for firm matches.

J: TRBJ2-7; D: -; V: TRBV27; CDR3: ASNQLGSYEQY
J: TRBJ2-7; D: -; V: TRBV24-1; CDR3: ATKEGNEQY
J: TRBJ1-5; D: -; V: TRBV7-2; CDR3: ASSLISEGPPQH
J: TRBJ2-7; D: -; V: TRBV20-1; CDR3: SAFKRTQGPEQY
J: TRBJ2-5; D: -; V: TRBV19; CDR3: ASSGRGGTQY
J: TRBJ2-1; D: -; V: TRBV13; CDR3: ASSPGLGAGNEQF
J: TRBJ1-2; D: -; V: TRBV19; CDR3: ASSIEPGATGYGYT
J: TRBJ1-1; D: -; V: TRBV25-1; CDR3: ASSHSGTPNTEAF
J: TRBJ2-5; D: TRBD2; V: TRBV12-3/TRBV12-4; CDR3: ASSTSLAAETQY
J: TRBJ1-1; D: TRBD1; V: TRBV6-1; CDR3: ASSSGQLFMNTEAF
J: TRBJ1-4; D: -; V: TRBV2; CDR3: ASSGVGERLF
J: TRBJ2-5; D: -; V: TRBV27; CDR3: ASSPLYGTPYETQY
J: TRBJ1-2; D: -; V: TRBV3-1; CDR3: ASSQGRGAQSYT
J: TRBJ1-2; D: TRBD1; V: TRBV10-3; CDR3: AILPETGVYGYT
J: TRBJ2-3; D: -; V: TRBV20-1; CDR3: SARGVGRADTQY
J: TRBJ1-2; D: -; V: TRBV20-1; CDR3: SARDWGRGGYT
J: TRBJ2-2; D: TRBD2; V: TRBV6-5; CDR3: ASSYFTGGSGELF
J: TRBJ1-2; D: -; V: TRBV28; CDR3: ASSPQGSGYT
J: TRBJ2-7; D: TRBD1; V: TRBV6-4; CDR3: ASSYRQGALGIEQY
J: TRBJ2-5; D: TRBD1; V: TRBV6-1; CDR3: ASSAGTGVPTSETHF
J: TRBJ2-1; D: TRBD2; V: TRBV16; CDR3: ASSQSASGNQNEQF
J: TRBJ2-7; D: -; V: TRBV20-1; CDR3: SARDAGTRYEQY